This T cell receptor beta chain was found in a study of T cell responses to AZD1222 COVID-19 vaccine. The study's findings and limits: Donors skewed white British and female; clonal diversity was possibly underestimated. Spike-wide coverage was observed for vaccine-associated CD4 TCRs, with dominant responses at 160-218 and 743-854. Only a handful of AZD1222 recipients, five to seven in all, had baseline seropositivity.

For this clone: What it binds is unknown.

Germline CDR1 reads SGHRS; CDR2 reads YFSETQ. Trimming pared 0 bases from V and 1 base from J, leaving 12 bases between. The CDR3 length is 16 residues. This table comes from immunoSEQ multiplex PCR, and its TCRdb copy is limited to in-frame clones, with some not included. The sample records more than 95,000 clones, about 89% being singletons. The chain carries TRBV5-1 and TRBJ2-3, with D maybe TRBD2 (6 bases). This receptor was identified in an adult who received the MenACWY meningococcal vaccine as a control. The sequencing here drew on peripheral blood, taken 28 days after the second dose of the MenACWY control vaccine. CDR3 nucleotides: TGCGCCAGCAGCTTGGCCGGGACTTTTCGCACAGATACGCAGTATTTT. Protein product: CASSLAGTFRTDTQYF.